This is a list of T cell receptor beta chains from one sample in a study of Ad26.COV2.S vaccination and SARS-CoV-2 variants. Only in-frame clones appear in the TCRdb table, and some are missing; sequencing was by immunoSEQ multiplex PCR. This repertoire shows some 370,000 clones, about four fifths found once; its top ten account for about 7.1%. The material was peripheral blood, obtained in a trial of Ad26.COV2.S vaccine versus placebo. The receptors stem from a person between 18 and 65 years old who received the Ad26.COV2.S COVID-19 vaccine or a placebo. Each CDR3 is given with its conserved first and last residue.

CDR3 protein: CASSPRTAVRGVETQYF
V gene: TRBV25-1
J gene: TRBJ2-5

CDR3 protein: CASTDSRAYEQYF
V gene: TRBV19
J gene: TRBJ2-7

CDR3 protein: CASSKGGGGQGEGNQPQHF
V gene: TRBV21-1
J gene: TRBJ1-5

CDR3 protein: CASSDQTYRVSNYGYTF
V gene: TRBV25-1
J gene: TRBJ1-2

CDR3 protein: CASSWTYLESYNEQFF
V gene: TRBV6-5
J gene: TRBJ2-1

CDR3 protein: CASSTAGTGRGTEAFF
V gene: TRBV7-2
J gene: TRBJ1-1

CDR3 protein: CASSLIGDNEQFF
V gene: TRBV7-3
J gene: TRBJ2-1

CDR3 protein: CASSRPSGGDYNEQFF
V gene: TRBV7-9
J gene: TRBJ2-1

CDR3 protein: CASSLARRGQDGYTF
V gene: TRBV5-1
J gene: TRBJ1-2

CDR3 protein: CAIKGQGMNTEAFF
V gene: TRBV27
J gene: TRBJ1-1